The TCR beta chain under discussion was sequenced for a study of blood T cell repertoires in COVID-19. Study-wide context: COVID-19 samples, acute and convalescent, were from the United States, Italy and Spain. Sources were T cells, B-cell-depleted T cells, or PBMCs; the material itself was cDNA or gDNA.

Looked up from germline, CDR1 is SGHTA and CDR2 is FQGNSA. Trimming took 4 bases from V and 6 from J; bases not matched to a gene: 6. This CDR3 is 14 amino acids long. Original analysis: Counts of nucleated cells, estimated from reference gene primer amplification, were obtained. Sequenced by immunoSEQ multiplex PCR; TCRdb stores in-frame clones only, minus some. The V and J calls and clone size come from that table; D and trimming were worked out from the DNA. The sample lists approximately 120,000 clones, 80% to 95% seen once, with about 2% in the top ten. The source material was peripheral blood. The rearrangement joins TRBV7-2 to TRBJ1-1, with 9 bases lining up with TRBD1. The TCR sequence derives from a man aged 45-65 years with COVID-19, enrolled during active disease. The CDR3 DNA is TGTGCCAGCAGCTCCAGACAGGGGGGGGCTGAAGCTTTCTTT. This translates into CASSSRQGGAEAFF.